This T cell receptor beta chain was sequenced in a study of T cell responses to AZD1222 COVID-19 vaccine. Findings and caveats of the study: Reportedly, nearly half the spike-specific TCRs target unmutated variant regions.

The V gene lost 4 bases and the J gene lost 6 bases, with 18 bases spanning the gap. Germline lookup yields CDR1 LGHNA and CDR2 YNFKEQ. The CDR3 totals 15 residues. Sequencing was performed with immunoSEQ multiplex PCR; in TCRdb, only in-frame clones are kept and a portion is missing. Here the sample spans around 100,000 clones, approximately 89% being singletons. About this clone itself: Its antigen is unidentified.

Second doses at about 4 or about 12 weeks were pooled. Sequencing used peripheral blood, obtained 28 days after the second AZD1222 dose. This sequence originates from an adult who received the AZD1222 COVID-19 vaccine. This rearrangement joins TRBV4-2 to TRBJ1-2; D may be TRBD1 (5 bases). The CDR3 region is CASSPPDFSGHGYTF. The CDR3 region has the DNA TGTGCCAGCAGCCCCCCGGACTTCTCAGGGCATGGCTACACCTTC.